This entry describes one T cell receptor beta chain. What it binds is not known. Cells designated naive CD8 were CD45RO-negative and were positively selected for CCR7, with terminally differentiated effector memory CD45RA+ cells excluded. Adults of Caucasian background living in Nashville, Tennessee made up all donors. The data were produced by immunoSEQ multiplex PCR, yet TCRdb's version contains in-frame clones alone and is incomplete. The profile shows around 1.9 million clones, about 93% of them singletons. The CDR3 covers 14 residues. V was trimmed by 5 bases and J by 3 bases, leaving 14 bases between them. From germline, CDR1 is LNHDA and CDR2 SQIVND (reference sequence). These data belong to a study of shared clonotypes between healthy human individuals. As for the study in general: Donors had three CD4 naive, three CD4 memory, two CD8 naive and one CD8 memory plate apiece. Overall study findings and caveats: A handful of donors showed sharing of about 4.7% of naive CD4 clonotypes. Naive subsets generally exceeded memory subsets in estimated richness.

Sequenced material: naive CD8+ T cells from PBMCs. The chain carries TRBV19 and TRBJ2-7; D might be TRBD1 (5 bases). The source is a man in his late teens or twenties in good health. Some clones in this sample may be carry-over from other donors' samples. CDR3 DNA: TGTGCCAGTAGTGGTGACAGATCTCACTACGAGCAGTACTTC. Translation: CASSGDRSHYEQYF.